The clone carrying this TCR beta chain was seen many times. This entry is derived from a study of T cells in Graves' hyperthyroidism and ophthalmopathy. CDR1 is KGHSH, CDR2 LQKENI, per germline. The V end was cut by 3 bases, the J end by 3 bases, with 9 bases between. CDR3 length: 13 amino acids. The hyperthyroidism patients had all been newly diagnosed, and their disease duration was under 2 months. Their ages ranged from 18 to 65 years. Amplified regions were TCR beta CDR3 sequences from RNA transcripts. RT-PCR in the first round (using the HTBI primer set) targeted the TCR CDR3. TCRdb analysed the multiplex PCR reads with MiXCR anew, one entry per CDR3 protein. This table holds about 400,000 distinct CDR3 sequences, approximately 15% found once.

The receptor was isolated from a woman aged 25 to 45 with Graves' hyperthyroidism. The gene calls are TRBV18 and TRBJ2-7; the D gene is possibly TRBD1 (5 bases). Sequencing was done on a sample of blood. CDR3 bases: TGTGCCAGCTCACCCTGGGGCCTCTACGAGCAGTACTTC. It codes for CASSPWGLYEQYF.